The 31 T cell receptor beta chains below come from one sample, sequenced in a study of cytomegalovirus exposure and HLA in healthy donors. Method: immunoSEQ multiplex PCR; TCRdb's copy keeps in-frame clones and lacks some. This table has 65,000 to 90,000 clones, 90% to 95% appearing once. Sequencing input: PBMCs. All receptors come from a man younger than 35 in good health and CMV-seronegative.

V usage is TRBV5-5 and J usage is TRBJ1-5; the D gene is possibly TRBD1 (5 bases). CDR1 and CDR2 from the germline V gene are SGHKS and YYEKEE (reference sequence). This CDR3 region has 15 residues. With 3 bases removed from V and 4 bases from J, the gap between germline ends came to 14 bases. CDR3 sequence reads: CASSSLSGGNQPQHF. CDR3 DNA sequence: TGTGCCAGCAGCTCCCTGTCCGGGGGGAATCAGCCCCAGCATTTT.

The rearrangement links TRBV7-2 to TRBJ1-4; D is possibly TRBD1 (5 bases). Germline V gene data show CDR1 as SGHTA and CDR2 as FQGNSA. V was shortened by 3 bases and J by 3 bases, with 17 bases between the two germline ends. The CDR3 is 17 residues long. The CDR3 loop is CASSFTFGGTSNEKLFF. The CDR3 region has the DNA TGTGCCAGCAGCTTTACCTTTGGGGGGACTTCTAATGAAAAACTGTTTTTT.

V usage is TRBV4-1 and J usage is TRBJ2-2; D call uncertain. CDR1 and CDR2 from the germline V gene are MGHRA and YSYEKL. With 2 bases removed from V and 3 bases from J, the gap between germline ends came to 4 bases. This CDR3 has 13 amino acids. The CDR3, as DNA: TGCGCCAGCAGCCAAACAGACACCGGGGAGCTGTTTTTT. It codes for CASSQTDTGELFF.

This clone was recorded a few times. The CDR3 sequence is CASSLSRTGSAEAFF. Written as DNA, the CDR3 is TGCGCCAGCAGCTTGTCCAGGACAGGGAGCGCTGAAGCTTTCTTT. The genes are TRBV5-1 and TRBJ1-1; 8 nucleotides line up with TRBD1. With 1 base clipped from V and 6 bases from J, the junction kept 8 bases outside the gene matches. The CDR3 runs 15 residues. Germline V lookup: CDR1 SGHRS, CDR2 YFSETQ.

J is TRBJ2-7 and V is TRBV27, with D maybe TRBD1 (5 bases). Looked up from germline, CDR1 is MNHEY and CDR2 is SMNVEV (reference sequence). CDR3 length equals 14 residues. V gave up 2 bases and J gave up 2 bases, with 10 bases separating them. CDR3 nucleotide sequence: TGTGCCAGCAGTTTACAGGGTCTACCCTACGAGCAGTACTTC. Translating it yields CASSLQGLPYEQYF.

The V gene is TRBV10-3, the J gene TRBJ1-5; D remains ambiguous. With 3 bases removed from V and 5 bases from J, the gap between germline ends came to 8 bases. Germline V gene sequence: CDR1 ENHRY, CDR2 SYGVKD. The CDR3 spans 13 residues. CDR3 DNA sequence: TGTGCCATCAGTGACTATTCTCATCAGCCCCAGCATTTT. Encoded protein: CAISDYSHQPQHF.

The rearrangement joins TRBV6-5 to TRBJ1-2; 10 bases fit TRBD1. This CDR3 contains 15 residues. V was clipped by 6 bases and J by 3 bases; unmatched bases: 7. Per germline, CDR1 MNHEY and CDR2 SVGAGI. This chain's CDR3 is CASRNPGQGYYGYTF. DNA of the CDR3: TGTGCCAGCAGGAATCCGGGACAGGGGTACTATGGCTACACCTTC.

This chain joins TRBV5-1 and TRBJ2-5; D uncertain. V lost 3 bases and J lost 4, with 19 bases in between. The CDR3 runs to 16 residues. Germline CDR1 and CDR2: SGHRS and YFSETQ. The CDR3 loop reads CASSYIEVGVGETQYF. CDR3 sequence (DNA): TGCGCCAGCAGCTATATAGAGGTAGGAGTAGGAGAGACCCAGTACTTC.

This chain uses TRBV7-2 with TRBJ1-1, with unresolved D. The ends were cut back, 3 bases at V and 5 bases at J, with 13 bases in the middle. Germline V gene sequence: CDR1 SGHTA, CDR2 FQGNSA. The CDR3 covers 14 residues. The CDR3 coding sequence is TGTGCCAGCAGCTTGGGAGTTTATTATACTGAAGCTTTCTTT. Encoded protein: CASSLGVYYTEAFF.

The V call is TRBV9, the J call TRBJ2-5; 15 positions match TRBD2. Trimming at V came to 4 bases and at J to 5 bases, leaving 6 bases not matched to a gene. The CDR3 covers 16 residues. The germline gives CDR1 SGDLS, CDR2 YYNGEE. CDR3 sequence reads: CASSIDGTSGGETQYF. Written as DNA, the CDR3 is TGTGCCAGCAGCATCGATGGGACTAGCGGGGGGGAGACCCAGTACTTC.

The CDR3: CASSLNFMGQETYEQYF. The CDR3 coding sequence is TGTGCCAGCAGTTTAAATTTTATGGGACAGGAAACCTACGAGCAGTACTTC. The chain joins TRBV27 to TRBJ2-7; 8 positions agree with TRBD1. Germline-derived CDR1 and CDR2 are MNHEY and SMNVEV (reference sequence). The CDR3 runs 17 residues. The V gene end was trimmed by 2 bases and the J gene end by 2 bases; junction bases not matched to a gene: 11.

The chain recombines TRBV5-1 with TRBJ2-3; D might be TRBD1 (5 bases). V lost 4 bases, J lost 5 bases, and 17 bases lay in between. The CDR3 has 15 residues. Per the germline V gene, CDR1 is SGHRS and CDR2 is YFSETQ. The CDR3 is CASSPFRQGEDTQYF. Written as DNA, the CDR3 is TGCGCCAGCAGCCCATTCAGGCAGGGCGAAGATACGCAGTATTTT.

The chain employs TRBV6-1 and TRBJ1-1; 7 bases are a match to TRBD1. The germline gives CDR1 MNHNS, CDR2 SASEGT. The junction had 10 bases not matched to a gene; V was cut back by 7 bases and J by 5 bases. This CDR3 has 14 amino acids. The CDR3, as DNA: TGTGCCAGCAACTCACGACAGGGCCAGACTGAAGCTTTCTTT. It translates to CASNSRQGQTEAFF.

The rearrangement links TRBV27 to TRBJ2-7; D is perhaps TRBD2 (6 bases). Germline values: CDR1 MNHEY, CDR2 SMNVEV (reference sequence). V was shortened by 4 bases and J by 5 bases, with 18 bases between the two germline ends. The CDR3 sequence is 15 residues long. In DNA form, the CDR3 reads TGTGCCAGCAGTTCTCTCACATGGGAGGACCACGAGCAGTACTTC. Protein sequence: CASSSLTWEDHEQYF.

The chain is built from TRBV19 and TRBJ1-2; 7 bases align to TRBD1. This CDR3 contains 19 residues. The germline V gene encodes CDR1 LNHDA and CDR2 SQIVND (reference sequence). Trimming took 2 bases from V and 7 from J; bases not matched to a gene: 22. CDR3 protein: CASSIREVGTADRLFGYTF. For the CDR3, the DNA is TGTGCCAGTAGTATAAGAGAAGTCGGGACAGCTGATCGTCTCTTTGGCTACACCTTC.

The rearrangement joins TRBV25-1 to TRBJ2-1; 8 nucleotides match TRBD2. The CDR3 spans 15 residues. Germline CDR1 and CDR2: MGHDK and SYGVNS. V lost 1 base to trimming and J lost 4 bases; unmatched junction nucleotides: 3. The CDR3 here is CASSEFREGYNEQFF. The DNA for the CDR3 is TGTGCCAGCAGTGAATTCCGGGAGGGGTACAATGAGCAGTTCTTC.

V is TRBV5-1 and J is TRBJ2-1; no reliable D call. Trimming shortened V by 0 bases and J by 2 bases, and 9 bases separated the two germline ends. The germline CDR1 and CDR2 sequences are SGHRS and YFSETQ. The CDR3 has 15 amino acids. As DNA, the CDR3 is TGCGCCAGCAGCTTGGATCCCAGTCCCTACAATGAGCAGTTCTTC. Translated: CASSLDPSPYNEQFF.

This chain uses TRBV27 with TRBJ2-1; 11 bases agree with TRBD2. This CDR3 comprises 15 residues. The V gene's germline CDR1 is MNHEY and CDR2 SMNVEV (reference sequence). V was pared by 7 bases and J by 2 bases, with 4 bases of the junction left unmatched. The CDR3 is CASTNSGGAYNEQFF. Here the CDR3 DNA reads TGTGCCAGCACCAATAGCGGGGGGGCCTACAATGAGCAGTTCTTC.

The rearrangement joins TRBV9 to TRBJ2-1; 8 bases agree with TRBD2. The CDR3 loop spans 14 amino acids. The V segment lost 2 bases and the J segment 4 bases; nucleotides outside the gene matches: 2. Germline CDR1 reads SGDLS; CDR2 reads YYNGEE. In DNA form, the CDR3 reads TGTGCCAGCAGCGTCGGGGGGGGATACAATGAGCAGTTCTTC. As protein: CASSVGGGYNEQFF.

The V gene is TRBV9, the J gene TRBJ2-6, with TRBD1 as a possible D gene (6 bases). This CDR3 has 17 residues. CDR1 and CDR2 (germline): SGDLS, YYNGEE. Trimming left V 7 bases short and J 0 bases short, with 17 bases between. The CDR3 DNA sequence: TGTGCCAGCTCCTCCCGGACAGTGAGCTCTGGGGCCAACGTCCTGACTTTC. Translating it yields CASSSRTVSSGANVLTF. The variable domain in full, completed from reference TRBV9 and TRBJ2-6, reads DSGVTQTPKHLITATGQRVTLRCSPRSGDLSVYWYQQSLDQGLQFLIQYYNGEERAKGNILERFSAQQFPDLHSELNLSSLELGDSALYFCASSSRTVSSGANVLTFGAGSRLTVL.

This CDR3 is CASSVESVSSYNEQFF. The CDR3, as DNA: TGTGCCAGCAGCGTAGAAAGCGTAAGCTCCTACAATGAGCAGTTCTTC. The chain recombines TRBV9 with TRBJ2-1; D gene unclear. V lost 0 bases and J 0 bases, leaving 10 bases between the germline ends. The germline V gene encodes CDR1 SGDLS and CDR2 YYNGEE. The CDR3 covers 16 residues.

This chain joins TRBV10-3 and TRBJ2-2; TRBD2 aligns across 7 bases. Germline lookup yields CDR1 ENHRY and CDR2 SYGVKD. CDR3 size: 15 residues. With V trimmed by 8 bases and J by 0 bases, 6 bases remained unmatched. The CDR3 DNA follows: TGTGCCATCGGTAGCCGGGGGGCGAACACCGGGGAGCTGTTTTTT. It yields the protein CAIGSRGANTGELFF.

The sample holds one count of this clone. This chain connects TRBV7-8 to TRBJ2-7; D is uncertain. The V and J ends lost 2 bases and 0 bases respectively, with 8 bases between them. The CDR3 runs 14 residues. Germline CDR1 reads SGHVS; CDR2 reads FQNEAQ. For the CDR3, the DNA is TGTGCCAGCAGCTTACGCGACAACTCCTACGAGCAGTACTTC. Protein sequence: CASSLRDNSYEQYF. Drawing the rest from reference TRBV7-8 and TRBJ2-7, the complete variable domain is GAGVSQSPRYKVAKRGQDVALRCDPISGHVSLFWYQQALGQGPEFLTYFQNEAQLDKSGLPSDRFFAERPEGSVSTLKIQRTQQEDSAVYLCASSLRDNSYEQYFGPGTRLTVT.

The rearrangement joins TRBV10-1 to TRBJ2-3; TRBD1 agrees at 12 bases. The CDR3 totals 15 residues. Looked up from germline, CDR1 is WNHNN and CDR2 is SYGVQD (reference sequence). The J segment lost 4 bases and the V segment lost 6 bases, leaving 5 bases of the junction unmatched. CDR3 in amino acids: CASRDGTGGADTQYF. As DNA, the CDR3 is TGCGCCAGCAGGGACGGGACAGGGGGCGCAGATACGCAGTATTTT.

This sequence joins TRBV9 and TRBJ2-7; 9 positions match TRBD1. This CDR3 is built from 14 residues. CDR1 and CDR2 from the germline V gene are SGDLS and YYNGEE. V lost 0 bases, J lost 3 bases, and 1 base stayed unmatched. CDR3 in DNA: TGTGCCAGCAGCGTAGGGGACAGGGACTACGAGCAGTACTTC. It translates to CASSVGDRDYEQYF. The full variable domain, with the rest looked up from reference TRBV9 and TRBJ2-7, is DSGVTQTPKHLITATGQRVTLRCSPRSGDLSVYWYQQSLDQGLQFLIQYYNGEERAKGNILERFSAQQFPDLHSELNLSSLELGDSALYFCASSVGDRDYEQYFGPGTRLTVT.

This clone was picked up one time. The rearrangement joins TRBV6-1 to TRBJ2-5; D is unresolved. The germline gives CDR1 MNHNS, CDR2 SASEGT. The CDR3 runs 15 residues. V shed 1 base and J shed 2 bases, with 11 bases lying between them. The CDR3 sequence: CASSEDPSQQETQYF. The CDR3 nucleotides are TGTGCCAGCAGTGAAGACCCCTCCCAGCAAGAGACCCAGTACTTC.

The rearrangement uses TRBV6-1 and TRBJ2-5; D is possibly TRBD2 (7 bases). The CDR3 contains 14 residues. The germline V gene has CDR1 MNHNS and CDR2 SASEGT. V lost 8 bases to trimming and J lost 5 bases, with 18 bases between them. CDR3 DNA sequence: TGTGCCAGCTCCAGCCAGAGGGGGGGGGAGACCCAGTACTTC. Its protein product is CASSSQRGGETQYF.

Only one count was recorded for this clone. CDR3 sequence (DNA): TGCGCCAGCAGCCCAGACTGGAGGGGTGTACACTATGGCTACACCTTC. As protein: CASSPDWRGVHYGYTF. The chain combines TRBV5-1 with TRBJ1-2, with a possible D match to TRBD1 (5 bases). The V gene's germline CDR1 is SGHRS and CDR2 YFSETQ. This CDR3 contains 16 residues. V dropped 4 bases and J dropped 3 bases, with 19 bases sitting between them.

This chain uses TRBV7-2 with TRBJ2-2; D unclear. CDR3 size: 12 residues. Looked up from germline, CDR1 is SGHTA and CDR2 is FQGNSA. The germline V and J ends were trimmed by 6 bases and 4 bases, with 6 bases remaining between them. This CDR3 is CASSSVTGELFF. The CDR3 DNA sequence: TGTGCCAGCAGTTCAGTCACCGGGGAGCTGTTTTTT.

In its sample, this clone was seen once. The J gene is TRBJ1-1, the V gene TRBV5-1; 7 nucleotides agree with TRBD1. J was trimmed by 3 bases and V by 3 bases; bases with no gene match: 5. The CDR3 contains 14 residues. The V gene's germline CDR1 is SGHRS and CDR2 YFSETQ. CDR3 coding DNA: TGCGCCAGCAGCTCAGGGGACAGCTACACTGAAGCTTTCTTT. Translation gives CASSSGDSYTEAFF.

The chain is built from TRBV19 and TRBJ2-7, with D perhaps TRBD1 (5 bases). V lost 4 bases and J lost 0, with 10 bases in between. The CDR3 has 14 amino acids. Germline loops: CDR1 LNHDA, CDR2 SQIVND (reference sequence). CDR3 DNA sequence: TGTGCCAGTAGTACACAGGTCTACTCCTACGAGCAGTACTTC. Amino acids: CASSTQVYSYEQYF.